These 3 T cell receptor beta chains originate from one sample sequenced in a study of CD8 T cells in Susac syndrome. A quantity of 0.5 to 1 ug RNA underwent reverse transcription using random hexamers. Using its own MiXCR run on the immunoSEQ multiplex PCR reads, TCRdb lists one record per CDR3 protein. Altogether roughly 130,000 distinct CDR3 sequences are present, around 94% being singletons, with the ten largest covering about 0.29%. Sequenced sample: CD8+ T cells from PBMCs. Receptors were obtained from a human donor with Susac syndrome.

The rearrangement joins TRBV9 to TRBJ2-1; D not certain. Germline CDR1 is SGDLS and CDR2 is YYNGEE. V dropped 0 bases and J dropped 6 bases, with 10 bases sitting between them. This CDR3 has 14 residues. CDR3 residues: CASSVGSRSNEQFF. The CDR3 DNA is TGTGCCAGCAGCGTAGGATCCAGAAGCAATGAGCAGTTCTTC.

V and J are TRBV11-2 and TRBJ2-7, with D perhaps matching TRBD1 or TRBD2 (5 bases each). V gave up 4 bases and J gave up 4 bases, with 14 bases separating them. CDR3 length equals 14 residues. CDR1 and CDR2 from the germline V gene are SGHAT and FQNNGV. CDR3 nucleotides: TGTGCCAGCAGCTGGGACCGGGGTGGTTACGAGCAGTACTTC. Its translation is CASSWDRGGYEQYF.

V and J are TRBV20-1 and TRBJ1-1; TRBD1 is a possible D gene (5 bases). Per germline, CDR1 DFQATT and CDR2 SNEGSKA (reference sequence). Deletions cut 0 bases from V and 7 bases from J, with 12 bases between. CDR3 length: 13 amino acids. CDR3: CSARDREGYEAFF. DNA for the CDR3: TGCAGTGCTAGAGACAGGGAGGGTTATGAAGCTTTCTTT.